Listed below are T cell receptor beta chains from one sample, sequenced in a study of naive and memory T cell subsets. From the UMI-ligation and nested PCR reads, TCRdb called clonotypes with MiXCR, one entry per CDR3 protein. The repertoire holds about 150,000 distinct CDR3 sequences, with 20% to 25% as singletons. The specimen sequenced was naive CD4+ T cells from blood. The receptors shown here come from a human donor in good health. Each CDR3 is given with its conserved first and last residue. D genes are given only for firm matches. Clone size is shown for a subset of rows, as once, few, many or a class of expanded clone.

>12|many|TRBV7-2|.|TRBJ2-7
CASSSARGEQYF
TGTGCCAGCAGCTCAGCCCGTGGCGAGCAGTACTTC
>14|few|TRBV6-2/TRBV6-3|.|TRBJ2-2
CASSYSILARELFF
TGTGCCAGCAGTTACTCGATCTTAGCCAGGGAGCTGTTTTTT
>17|few|TRBV7-3|TRBD1|TRBJ1-2
CASSLDRGRQANYGYTF
TGTGCCAGCAGCCTCGACAGGGGGAGGCAGGCCAACTATGGCTACACCTTC
>17|few|TRBV27|TRBD2|TRBJ2-7
CASSRNTGTSGRYEQYF
TGTGCCAGCAGCCGGAACACCGGGACTAGCGGGCGATACGAGCAGTACTTC
>20|.|TRBV7-6|TRBD2|TRBJ2-5
CASSYATKLAGGPLWETQYF
TGTGCCAGCAGCTACGCAACTAAACTAGCGGGAGGGCCCCTATGGGAGACCCAGTACTTC
>14|few|TRBV6-5|.|TRBJ2-3
CASSYSIRGDTQYF
TGTGCCAGCAGTTACTCGATCAGGGGAGATACGCAGTATTTT
>15|many|TRBV2|.|TRBJ2-1
CASSDQTISYNEQFF
TGTGCCAGCAGTGACCAGACGATCTCCTACAATGAGCAGTTCTTC
>12|.|TRBV28|.|TRBJ1-1
CASSLGSREAFF
TGTGCCAGCAGTTTAGGGTCCCGTGAAGCTTTCTTT
>13|few|TRBV4-1|.|TRBJ2-7
CASSSGPFYEQYF
TGCGCCAGCAGCTCAGGGCCATTTTACGAGCAGTACTTC
>14|.|TRBV7-2|.|TRBJ2-3
CASSSRRGTGTQYF
TGTGCCAGCAGCTCCCGACGGGGTACGGGTACGCAGTATTTT
>15|.|TRBV20-1|TRBD1|TRBJ2-5
CSARDWDRARETQYF
TGCAGTGCTAGAGATTGGGACAGGGCAAGGGAGACCCAGTACTTC
>16|.|TRBV18|TRBD2|TRBJ2-1
CASSPPGLASYNEQFF
TGTGCCAGCTCACCACCGGGACTAGCGAGCTACAATGAGCAGTTCTTC
>12|few|TRBV14|.|TRBJ1-2
CASSRAASSYTF
TGTGCCAGCAGCCGGGCAGCGTCCAGCTACACCTTC
>13|.|TRBV20-1|.|TRBJ2-2
CSASRAGTGELFF
TGCAGTGCTAGCCGGGCGGGGACCGGGGAGCTGTTTTTT
>13|.|TRBV29-1|TRBD2|TRBJ2-7
CSVGRGSSYEQYF
TGCAGCGTGGGGAGGGGAAGCTCCTACGAGCAGTACTTC
>14|.|TRBV6-5|.|TRBJ2-7
CASSSSVGNSEQYF
TGTGCCAGCAGTTCCTCGGTAGGCAACTCCGAGCAGTACTTC
>13|.|TRBV28|.|TRBJ2-3
CASSLDVVHTQYF
TGTGCCAGCAGTTTAGACGTTGTCCATACGCAGTATTTT
>15|.|TRBV12-3/TRBV12-4|.|TRBJ1-1
CASSPPYRVNTEAFF
TGTGCCAGCAGCCCCCCATACAGGGTGAACACTGAAGCTTTCTTT
>14|few|TRBV28|.|TRBJ2-7
CASIREAFSYEQYF
TGTGCCAGCATTAGGGAGGCCTTCTCCTACGAGCAGTACTTC
>15|many|TRBV7-2|.|TRBJ2-3
CASSFPRSSTDTQYF
TGTGCCAGCAGCTTCCCTAGATCTAGCACAGATACGCAGTATTTT
>16|.|TRBV6-5|TRBD1|TRBJ1-3
CASSMGQGVSGNTIYF
TGTGCCAGCAGCATGGGACAGGGGGTCTCTGGAAACACCATATATTTT
>14|few|TRBV5-1|.|TRBJ2-5
CASSFTAGQETQYF
TGCGCCAGCAGTTTCACGGCTGGCCAAGAGACCCAGTACTTC
>13|few|TRBV11-2|.|TRBJ1-1
CASSQSSVTGAFF
TGTGCCAGCAGCCAATCGAGTGTAACAGGGGCTTTCTTT